One and the same sample provided the 5 T cell receptor beta chains below, sequenced in a study of blood T cell repertoires in COVID-19. Libraries were prepared by immunoSEQ multiplex PCR; TCRdb keeps only in-frame clonotypes and omits some of them. Among some 270,000 clones listed, approximately 88% were seen once. Material: peripheral blood. The source is a man in his forties or fifties with acute or convalescent COVID-19.

This rearrangement joins TRBV10-2 to TRBJ2-7, with 10 nucleotides matching TRBD2. CDR1 is WSHSY and CDR2 is SAAADI in the germline V gene. V was clipped by 8 bases and J by 3 bases; unmatched bases: 13. The CDR3 covers 16 residues. The CDR3 coding sequence is TGCGCCAGCGAGGCCCTTTCTAGCGGGGGCCGCTACGAGCAGTACTTC. It encodes CASEALSSGGRYEQYF.

The CDR3 bases are TGTGCCACCAGCTCGCGACAGTCGGATACGCAGTATTTT. Translation gives CATSSRQSDTQYF. The chain couples TRBV15 to TRBJ2-3; tentative D call: TRBD1 (5 bases). V lost 5 bases, J lost 6 bases, and 12 bases lay in between. Germline lookup yields CDR1 LNHNV and CDR2 YYDKDF (reference sequence). The CDR3 consists of 13 residues.

The genes are TRBV9 and TRBJ2-7; a possible D gene is TRBD2 (6 bases). The CDR3 loop spans 12 amino acids. Germline V gene lookup returns CDR1 SGDLS and CDR2 YYNGEE. V gave up 3 bases and J gave up 6 bases, with 10 bases separating them. The CDR3 DNA is TGTGCCAGCAGCGATGCCGGGGGCGAGCAGTACTTC. Its protein product is CASSDAGGEQYF.

V gene TRBV6-6 combines with J gene TRBJ1-4, with D tentatively TRBD1 (6 bases). V gave up 5 bases and J gave up 0 bases, with 19 bases separating them. The CDR3 sequence is 18 residues long. CDR1 is MNHNY and CDR2 is SVGAGI in the germline V gene (reference sequence). The CDR3 spells CASSPRTTGLATNEKLFF. DNA of the CDR3: TGTGCCAGCAGTCCAAGAACGACAGGTCTTGCAACTAATGAAAAACTGTTTTTT.

This clone was recorded once. V usage is TRBV27 and J usage is TRBJ2-3, with D perhaps matching TRBD1 (6 bases). Germline CDR1 MNHEY, CDR2 SMNVEV (reference sequence). With 6 bases removed from V and 3 bases from J, the gap between germline ends came to 19 bases. This CDR3 comprises 16 residues. DNA for the CDR3: TGTGCCAGCAGCCATTTCAGGCAGGGGATGACAGATACGCAGTATTTT. Translating it yields CASSHFRQGMTDTQYF.